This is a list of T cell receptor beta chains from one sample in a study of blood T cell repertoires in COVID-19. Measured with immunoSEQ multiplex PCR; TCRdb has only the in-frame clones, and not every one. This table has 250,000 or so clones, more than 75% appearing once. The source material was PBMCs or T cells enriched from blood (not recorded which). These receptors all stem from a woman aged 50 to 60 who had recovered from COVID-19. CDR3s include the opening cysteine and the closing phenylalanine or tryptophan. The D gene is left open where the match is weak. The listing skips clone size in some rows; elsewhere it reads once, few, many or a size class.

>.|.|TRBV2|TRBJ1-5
TGTGCCAGCACTCGACAGGACAATCAGCCCCAGCATTTT
CASTRQDNQPQHF
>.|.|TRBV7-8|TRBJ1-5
TGTGCCAGCAGCTTATTGGAGAATCAGCCCCAGCATTTT
CASSLLENQPQHF
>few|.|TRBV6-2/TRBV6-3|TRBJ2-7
TGTGCCAGCAGCCGATGGCCCTCCTACGAGCAGTACTTC
CASSRWPSYEQYF
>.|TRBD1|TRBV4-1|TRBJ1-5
TGCGCCAGCAGCCAGGGACAGGGTATTTCCAATCAGCCCCAGCATTTT
CASSQGQGISNQPQHF
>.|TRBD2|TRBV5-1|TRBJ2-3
TGCGCCAGCAGCCTCGGGACTAGCGGGACAGATACGCAGTATTTT
CASSLGTSGTDTQYF
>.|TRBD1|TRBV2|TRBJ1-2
TGTGCCAGCAGTGAAACAGGGGGCTATGGCTACACCTTC
CASSETGGYGYTF
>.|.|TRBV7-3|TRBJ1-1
TGTGCCAGCAGCCCCCAGAAAAACACTGAAGCTTTCTTT
CASSPQKNTEAFF
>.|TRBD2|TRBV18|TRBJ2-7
TGTGCCAGCTCAGAAGGGACTAGCGGCTCCTACGAGCAGTACTTC
CASSEGTSGSYEQYF
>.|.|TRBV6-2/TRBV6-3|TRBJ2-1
TGTGCCAGCAGTTATATTAGCAATGAGCAGTTCTTC
CASSYISNEQFF
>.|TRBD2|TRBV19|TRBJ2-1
TGTGCCAGTAGTATTGTAGCGGGAGATCTAGTGGGTTACAATGAGCAGTTCTTC
CASSIVAGDLVGYNEQFF
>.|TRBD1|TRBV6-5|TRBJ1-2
TGTGCCAGCACCAACAGGGGCACCTATGGCTACACCTTC
CASTNRGTYGYTF
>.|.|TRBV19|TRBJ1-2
TGTGCCAGTAGCCCCAGGGATCATCGGTCCGGCTACACCTTC
CASSPRDHRSGYTF
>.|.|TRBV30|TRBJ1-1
TGTGCCTGGAGTGTAATTGCGGGGGCGAACACTGAAGCTTTCTTT
CAWSVIAGANTEAFF
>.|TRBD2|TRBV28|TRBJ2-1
TGTGCCAGCAGTTTTGGACTAGCGGGATTCTATGAGCAGTTCTTC
CASSFGLAGFYEQFF
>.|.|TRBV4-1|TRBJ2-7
TGCGCCAGCAGCCAAGAGGGGACAAGTTTTTACGAGCAGTACTTC
CASSQEGTSFYEQYF
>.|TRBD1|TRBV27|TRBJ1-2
TGTGCCAGCAGTTTAGATCGGACAGGGGGCGTTGGCTACACCTTC
CASSLDRTGGVGYTF
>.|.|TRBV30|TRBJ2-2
TGTGCCTGGACCCTCGACAGGCGGACCGGGGAGCTGTTTTTT
CAWTLDRRTGELFF
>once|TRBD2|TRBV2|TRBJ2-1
TGTGCCAGCAGTGAAAGCGGACGCGGGAGTTCCTACAATGAGCAGTTCTTC
CASSESGRGSSYNEQFF
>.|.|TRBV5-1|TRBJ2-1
TGCGCCAGCAGCAGACTCACAGGGAATGAGCAGTTCTTC
CASSRLTGNEQFF
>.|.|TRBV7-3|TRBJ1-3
TGTGCCAGCAGCTTATCGGGGGGAGCCGGAAACACCATATATTTT
CASSLSGGAGNTIYF
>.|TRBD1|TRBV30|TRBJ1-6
TGTGCCTGGAGTGCTTTCACAGGGGCAGATTCACCCCTCCACTTT
CAWSAFTGADSPLHF
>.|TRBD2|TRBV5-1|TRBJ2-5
TGCGCCAGCAGTCGGGAGGGCCAAGAGACCCAGTACTTC
CASSREGQETQYF
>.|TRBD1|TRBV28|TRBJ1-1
TGTGCCAGCAGTTTCGTTGGGGACAGGGGGAGTGGGAACACTGAAGCTTTCTTT
CASSFVGDRGSGNTEAFF
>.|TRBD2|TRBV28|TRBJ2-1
TGTGCCACGGTAACTAGCGGGAGGTATGAGCAGTTCTTC
CATVTSGRYEQFF
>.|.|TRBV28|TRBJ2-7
TGTGCCAGCAGTTTATCAACGGTTTCAGGCGAGCAGTACTTC
CASSLSTVSGEQYF
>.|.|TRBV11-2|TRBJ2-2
TGTGCCAGCAGTCGCCCGGGAGCCGAAAACACCGGGGAGCTGTTTTTT
CASSRPGAENTGELFF
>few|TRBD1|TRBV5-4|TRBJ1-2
TGTGCCAGCAGCCCCTATAGTCAGGGGGCCTATGGCTACACCTTC
CASSPYSQGAYGYTF
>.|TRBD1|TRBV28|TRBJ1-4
TGTGCCAGCAGCCAGGACTGGGACAGGGGATTGATTACTAATGAAAAACTGTTTTTT
CASSQDWDRGLITNEKLFF
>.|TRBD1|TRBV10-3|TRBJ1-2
TGTGCCATCAGTGAGTCGATTGGACAGGGGGCCGATGGCTACACCTTC
CAISESIGQGADGYTF
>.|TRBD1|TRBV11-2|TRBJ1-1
TGTGCCAGCAGCGAAAGACAGGGGGCAAACACTGAAGCTTTCTTT
CASSERQGANTEAFF
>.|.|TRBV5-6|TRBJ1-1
TGTGCCAGCAGCTTGGAAAGGGGTGTAAGTTCCACTGAAGCTTTCTTT
CASSLERGVSSTEAFF
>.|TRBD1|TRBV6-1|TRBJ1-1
TGTGCCAGCAGTGAAGGGACAGGGTGGGCTGAAGCTTTCTTT
CASSEGTGWAEAFF
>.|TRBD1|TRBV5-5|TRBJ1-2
TGTGCCAGCAGCTGGGACAGGGCGCCGAACTATGGCTACACCTTC
CASSWDRAPNYGYTF
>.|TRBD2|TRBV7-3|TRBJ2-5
TGTGCCAGCAGCCGCGGGGCGGGAGTGTCGGAGACCCAGTACTTC
CASSRGAGVSETQYF
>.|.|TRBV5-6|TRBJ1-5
TGTGCCAGCAGTTCTTGGGGGGGCAATCAGCCCCAGCATTTT
CASSSWGGNQPQHF
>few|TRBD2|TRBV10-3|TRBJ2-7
TGTGCCACCGAGGGGAGGGGCGAGGAGCAGTACTTC
CATEGRGEEQYF
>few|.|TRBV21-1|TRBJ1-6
TGTGCCAGCAGCCCTCGGGCCAGGGGTGATTCACCCCTCCACTTT
CASSPRARGDSPLHF
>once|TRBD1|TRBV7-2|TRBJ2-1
TGTGCCAGCAGCCCCCGGGGGGACAGGGGGCGAATTGAGCAGTTCTTC
CASSPRGDRGRIEQFF
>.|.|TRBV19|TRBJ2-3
TGTGCCAGTTCCGGACAGCCCCGCACAGATACGCAGTATTTT
CASSGQPRTDTQYF
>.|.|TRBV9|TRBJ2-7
TGTGCCAGCAGCGTAGATCCGACTAGTGTGTACGAGCAGTACTTC
CASSVDPTSVYEQYF
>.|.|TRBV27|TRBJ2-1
TGTGCCAGCAGTTCCCGACTAGGAGGCAATGAGCAGTTCTTC
CASSSRLGGNEQFF
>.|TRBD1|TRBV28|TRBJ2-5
TGTGCCAGCAGCCCGCAGGGACAGGGGTACCAAGAGACCCAGTACTTC
CASSPQGQGYQETQYF
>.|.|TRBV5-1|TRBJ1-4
TGCGCCAGCAGCTTGTCCAGCGTAAATGAAAAACTGTTTTTT
CASSLSSVNEKLFF
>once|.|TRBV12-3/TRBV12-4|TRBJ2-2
TGTGCCAGCAGCAAGGTCGGGGCCGGGGAGCTGTTTTTT
CASSKVGAGELFF
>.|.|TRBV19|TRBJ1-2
TGTGCCAGTAGTACAAAGGACGGCCGGGGAACATATGGCTACACCTTC
CASSTKDGRGTYGYTF
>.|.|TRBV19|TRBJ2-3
TGTGCCACGAGCGGACTGACTAGCACAGATACGCAGTATTTT
CATSGLTSTDTQYF